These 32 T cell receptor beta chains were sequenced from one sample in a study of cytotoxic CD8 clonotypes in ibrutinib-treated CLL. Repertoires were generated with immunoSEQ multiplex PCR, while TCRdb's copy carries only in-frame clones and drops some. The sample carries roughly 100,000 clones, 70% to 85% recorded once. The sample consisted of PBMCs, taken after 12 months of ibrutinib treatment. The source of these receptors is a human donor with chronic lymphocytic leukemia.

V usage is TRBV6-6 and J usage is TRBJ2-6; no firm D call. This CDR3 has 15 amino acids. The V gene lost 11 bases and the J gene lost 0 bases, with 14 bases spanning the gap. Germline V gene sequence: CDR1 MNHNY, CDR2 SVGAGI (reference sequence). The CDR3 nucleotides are TGTGCCGTTGGCGGCGGATCCTCTGGGGCCAACGTCCTGACTTTC. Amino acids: CAVGGGSSGANVLTF.

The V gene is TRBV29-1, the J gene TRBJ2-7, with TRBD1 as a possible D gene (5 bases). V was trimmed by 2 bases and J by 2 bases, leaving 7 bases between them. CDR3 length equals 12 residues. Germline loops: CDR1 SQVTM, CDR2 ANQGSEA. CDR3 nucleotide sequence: TGCAGCGTTGAATTGACAGCCTACGAGCAGTACTTC. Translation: CSVELTAYEQYF.

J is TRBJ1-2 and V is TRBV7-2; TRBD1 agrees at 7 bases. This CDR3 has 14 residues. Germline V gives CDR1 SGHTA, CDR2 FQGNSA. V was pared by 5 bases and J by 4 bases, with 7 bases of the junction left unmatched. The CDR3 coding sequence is TGTGCCAGCAGCATCCAGGGGGGGTTCTATGGCTACACCTTC. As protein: CASSIQGGFYGYTF.

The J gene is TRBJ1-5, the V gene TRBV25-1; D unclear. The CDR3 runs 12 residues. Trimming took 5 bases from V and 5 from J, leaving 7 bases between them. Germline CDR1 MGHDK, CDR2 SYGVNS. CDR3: CASSYGYQPQHF. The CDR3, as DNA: TGTGCCAGCAGTTATGGTTATCAGCCCCAGCATTTT. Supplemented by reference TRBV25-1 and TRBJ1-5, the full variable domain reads EADIYQTPRYLVIGTGKKITLECSQTMGHDKMYWYQQDPGMELHLIHYSYGVNSTEKGDLSSESTVSRIRTEHFPLTLESARPSHTSQYLCASSYGYQPQHFGDGTRLSIL.

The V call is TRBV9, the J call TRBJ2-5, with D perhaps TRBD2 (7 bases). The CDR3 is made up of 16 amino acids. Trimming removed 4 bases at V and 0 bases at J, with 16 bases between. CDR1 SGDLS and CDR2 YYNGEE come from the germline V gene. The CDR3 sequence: CASSPRGDKYQETQYF. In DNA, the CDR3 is TGTGCCAGCAGCCCCCGGGGGGACAAGTACCAAGAGACCCAGTACTTC.

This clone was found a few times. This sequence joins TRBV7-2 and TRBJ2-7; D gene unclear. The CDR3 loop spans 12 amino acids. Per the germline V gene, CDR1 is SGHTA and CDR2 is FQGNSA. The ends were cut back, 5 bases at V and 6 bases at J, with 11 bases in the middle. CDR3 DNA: TGTGCCAGCAGCCCTTTATCCCCCGAGCAGTACTTC. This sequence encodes CASSPLSPEQYF.

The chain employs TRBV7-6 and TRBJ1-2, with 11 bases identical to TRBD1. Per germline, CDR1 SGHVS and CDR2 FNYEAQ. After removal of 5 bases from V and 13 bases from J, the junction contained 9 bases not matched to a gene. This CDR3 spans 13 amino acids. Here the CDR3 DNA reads TGTGCCAGCAGCCAACGGACAGGGGGCGCATCCACCTTC. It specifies CASSQRTGGASTF.

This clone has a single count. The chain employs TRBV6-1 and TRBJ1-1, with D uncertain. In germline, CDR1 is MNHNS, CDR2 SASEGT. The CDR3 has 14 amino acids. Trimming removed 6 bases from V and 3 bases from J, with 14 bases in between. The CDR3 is CASSTISGDTEAFF. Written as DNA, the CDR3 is TGTGCCAGCAGCACCATTTCCGGAGACACTGAAGCTTTCTTT.

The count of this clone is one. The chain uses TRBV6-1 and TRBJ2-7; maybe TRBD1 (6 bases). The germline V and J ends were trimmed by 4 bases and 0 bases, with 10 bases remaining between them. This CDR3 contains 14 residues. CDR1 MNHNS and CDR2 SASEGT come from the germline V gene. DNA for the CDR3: TGTGCCAGCAGTGCTAGGGGGACCTCCTACGAGCAGTACTTC. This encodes CASSARGTSYEQYF.

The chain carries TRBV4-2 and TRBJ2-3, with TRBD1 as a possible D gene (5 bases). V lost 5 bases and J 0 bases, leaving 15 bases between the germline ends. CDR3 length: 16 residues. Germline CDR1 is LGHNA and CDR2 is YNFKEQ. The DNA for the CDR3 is TGTGCCAGCAGCAACACAGGCATCACTAGCACAGATACGCAGTATTTT. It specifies CASSNTGITSTDTQYF.

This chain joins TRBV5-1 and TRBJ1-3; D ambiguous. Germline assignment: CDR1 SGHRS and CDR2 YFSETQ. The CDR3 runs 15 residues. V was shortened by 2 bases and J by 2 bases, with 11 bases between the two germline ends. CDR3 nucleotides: TGCGCCAGCAGCTTAAATGGTGGAGCTGGAAACACCATATATTTT. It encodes CASSLNGGAGNTIYF.

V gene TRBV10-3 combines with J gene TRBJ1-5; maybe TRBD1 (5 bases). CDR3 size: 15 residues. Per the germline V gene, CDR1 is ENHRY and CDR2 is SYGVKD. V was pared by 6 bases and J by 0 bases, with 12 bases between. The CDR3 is CAISSGGDSNQPQHF. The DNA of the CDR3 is TGTGCCATCAGCTCTGGGGGTGATAGCAATCAGCCCCAGCATTTT.

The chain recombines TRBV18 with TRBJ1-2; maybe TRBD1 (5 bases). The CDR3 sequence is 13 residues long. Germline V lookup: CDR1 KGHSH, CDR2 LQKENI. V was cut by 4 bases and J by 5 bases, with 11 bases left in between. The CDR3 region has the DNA TGTGCCAGCTCACAAGACAGAAATTATGGCTACACCTTC. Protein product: CASSQDRNYGYTF. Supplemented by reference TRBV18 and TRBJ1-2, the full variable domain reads NAGVMQNPRHLVRRRGQEARLRCSPMKGHSHVYWYRQLPEEGLKFMVYLQKENIIDESGMPKERFSAEFPKEGPSILRIQQVVRGDSAAYFCASSQDRNYGYTFGSGTRLTVV.

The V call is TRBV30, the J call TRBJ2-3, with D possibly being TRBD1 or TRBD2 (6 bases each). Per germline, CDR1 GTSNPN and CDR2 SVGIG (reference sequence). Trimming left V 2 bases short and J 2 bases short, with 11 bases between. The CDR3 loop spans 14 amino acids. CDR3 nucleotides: TGTGCCTGGAGTCCGGGGGCTCCCACAGATACGCAGTATTTT. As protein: CAWSPGAPTDTQYF. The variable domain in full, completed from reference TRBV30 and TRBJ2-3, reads SQTIHQWPATLVQPVGSPLSLECTVEGTSNPNLYWYRQAAGRGLQLLFYSVGIGQISSEVPQNLSASRPQDRQFILSSKKLLLSDSGFYLCAWSPGAPTDTQYFGPGTRLTVL.

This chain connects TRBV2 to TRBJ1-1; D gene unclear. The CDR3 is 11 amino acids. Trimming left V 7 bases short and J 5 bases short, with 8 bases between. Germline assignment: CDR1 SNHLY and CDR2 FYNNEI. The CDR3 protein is CASTRVTEAFF. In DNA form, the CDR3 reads TGTGCCAGCACGAGGGTAACTGAAGCTTTCTTT.

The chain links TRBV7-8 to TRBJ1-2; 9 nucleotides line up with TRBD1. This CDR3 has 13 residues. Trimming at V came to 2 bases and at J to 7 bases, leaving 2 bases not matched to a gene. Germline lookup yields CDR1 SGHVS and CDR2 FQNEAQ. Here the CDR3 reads CASSLKQGAGYTF. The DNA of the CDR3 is TGTGCCAGCAGCTTAAAACAGGGGGCTGGCTACACCTTC.

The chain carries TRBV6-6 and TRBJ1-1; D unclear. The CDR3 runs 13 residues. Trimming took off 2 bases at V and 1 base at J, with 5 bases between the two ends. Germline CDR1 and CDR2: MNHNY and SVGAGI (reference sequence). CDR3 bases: TGTGCCAGCAGTTACGCTAGGAACACTGAAGCTTTCTTT. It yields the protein CASSYARNTEAFF.

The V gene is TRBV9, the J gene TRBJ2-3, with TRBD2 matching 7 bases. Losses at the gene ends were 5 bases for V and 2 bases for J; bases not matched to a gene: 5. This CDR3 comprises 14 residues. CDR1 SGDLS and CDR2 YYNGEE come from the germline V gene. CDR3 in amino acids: CASSSGGYTDTQYF. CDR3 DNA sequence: TGTGCCAGCAGTTCGGGGGGATACACAGATACGCAGTATTTT.

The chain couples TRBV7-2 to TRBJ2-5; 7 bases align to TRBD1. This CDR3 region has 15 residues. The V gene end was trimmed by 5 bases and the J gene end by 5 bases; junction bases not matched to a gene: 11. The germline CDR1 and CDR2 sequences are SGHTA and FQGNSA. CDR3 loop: CASSLRTGWEETQYF. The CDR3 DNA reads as TGTGCCAGCAGCCTACGGACAGGATGGGAGGAGACCCAGTACTTC.

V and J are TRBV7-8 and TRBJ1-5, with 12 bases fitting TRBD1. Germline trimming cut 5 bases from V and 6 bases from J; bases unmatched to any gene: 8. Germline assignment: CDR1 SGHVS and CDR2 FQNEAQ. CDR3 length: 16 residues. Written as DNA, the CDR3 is TGTGCCAGCAGCGGTACGGGACAGGGGGCACGTCAGCCCCAGCATTTT. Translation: CASSGTGQGARQPQHF.

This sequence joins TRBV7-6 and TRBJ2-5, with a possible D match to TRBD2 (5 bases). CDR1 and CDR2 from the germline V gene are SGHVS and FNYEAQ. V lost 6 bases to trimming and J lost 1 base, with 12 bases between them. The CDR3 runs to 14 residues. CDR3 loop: CASSSSGSQETQYF. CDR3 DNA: TGTGCCAGCAGTTCCTCGGGGTCCCAAGAGACCCAGTACTTC.

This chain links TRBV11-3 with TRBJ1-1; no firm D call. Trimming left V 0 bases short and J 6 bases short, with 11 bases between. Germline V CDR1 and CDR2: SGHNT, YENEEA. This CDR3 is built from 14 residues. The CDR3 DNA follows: TGTGCCAGCAGCTTAGATTCCCAGTTGGCTGAAGCTTTCTTT. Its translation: CASSLDSQLAEAFF. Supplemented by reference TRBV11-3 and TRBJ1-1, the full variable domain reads EAGVVQSPRYKIIEKKQPVAFWCNPISGHNTLYWYLQNLGQGPELLIRYENEEAVDDSQLPKDRFSAERLKGVDSTLKIQPAELGDSAVYLCASSLDSQLAEAFFGQGTRLTVV.

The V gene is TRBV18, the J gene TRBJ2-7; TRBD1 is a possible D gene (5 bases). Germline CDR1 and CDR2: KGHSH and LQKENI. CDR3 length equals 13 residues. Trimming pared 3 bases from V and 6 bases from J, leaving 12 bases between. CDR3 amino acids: CASSPWGRVEQYF. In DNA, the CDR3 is TGTGCCAGCTCACCTTGGGGCAGGGTCGAGCAGTACTTC.

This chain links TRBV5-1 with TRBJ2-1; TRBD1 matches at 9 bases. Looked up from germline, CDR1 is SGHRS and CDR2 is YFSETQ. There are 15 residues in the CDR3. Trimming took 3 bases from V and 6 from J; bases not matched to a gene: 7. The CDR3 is CASSSGQGMGNEQFF. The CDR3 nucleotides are TGCGCCAGCAGCTCCGGACAGGGGATGGGCAATGAGCAGTTCTTC.

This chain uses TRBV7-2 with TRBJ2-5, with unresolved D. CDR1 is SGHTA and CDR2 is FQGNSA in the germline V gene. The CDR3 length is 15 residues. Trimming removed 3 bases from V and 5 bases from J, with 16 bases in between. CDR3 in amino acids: CASSLGYLGRETQYF. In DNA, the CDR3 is TGTGCCAGCAGCTTGGGGTATCTGGGCCGGGAGACCCAGTACTTC.

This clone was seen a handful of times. This chain's CDR3 is CASSDSGGGTQYF. The CDR3 DNA is TGCGCCAGCAGTGACTCAGGGGGTGGGACCCAGTACTTC. The V and J genes are TRBV10-2 and TRBJ2-5; 7 bases agree with TRBD1. V lost 3 bases, J lost 7 bases, and 5 bases stayed unmatched. Germline V gene sequence: CDR1 WSHSY, CDR2 SAAADI. The CDR3 length is 13 residues.

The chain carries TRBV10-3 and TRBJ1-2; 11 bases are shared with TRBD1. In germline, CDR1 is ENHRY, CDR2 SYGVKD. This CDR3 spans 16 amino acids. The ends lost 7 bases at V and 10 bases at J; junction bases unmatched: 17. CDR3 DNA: TGTGCCATCAAGGTCGGGACAGGGGGAGAGGCTAGTACCTACACCTTC. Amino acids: CAIKVGTGGEASTYTF.

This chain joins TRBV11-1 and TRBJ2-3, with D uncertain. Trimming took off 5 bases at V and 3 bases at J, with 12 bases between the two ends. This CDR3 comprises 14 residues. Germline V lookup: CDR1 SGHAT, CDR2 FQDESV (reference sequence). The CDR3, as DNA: TGTGCCAGCAGCCAGGCCACTGCTACAGATACGCAGTATTTT. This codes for CASSQATATDTQYF.

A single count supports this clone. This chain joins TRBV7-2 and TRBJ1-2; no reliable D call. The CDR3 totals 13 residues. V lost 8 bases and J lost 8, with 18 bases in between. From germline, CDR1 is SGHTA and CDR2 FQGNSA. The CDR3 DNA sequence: TGTGCCAGCTCCCAACTAGGGTCGAGGGGCTACACCTTC. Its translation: CASSQLGSRGYTF.

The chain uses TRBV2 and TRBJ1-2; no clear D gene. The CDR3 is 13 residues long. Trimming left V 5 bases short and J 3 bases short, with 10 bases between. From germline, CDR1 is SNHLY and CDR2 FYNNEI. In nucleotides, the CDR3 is TGTGCCAGCAGTTATACAGAGTACTATGGCTACACCTTC. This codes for CASSYTEYYGYTF.

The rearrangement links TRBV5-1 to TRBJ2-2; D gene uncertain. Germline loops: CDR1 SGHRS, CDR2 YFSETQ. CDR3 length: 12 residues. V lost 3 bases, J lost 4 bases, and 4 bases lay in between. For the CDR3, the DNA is TGCGCCAGCAGCTCTGGCACCGGGGAGCTGTTTTTT. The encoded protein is CASSSGTGELFF.

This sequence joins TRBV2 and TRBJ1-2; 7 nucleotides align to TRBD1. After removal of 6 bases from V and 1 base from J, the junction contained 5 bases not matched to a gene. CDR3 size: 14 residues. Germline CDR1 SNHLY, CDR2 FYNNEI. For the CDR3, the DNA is TGTGCCAGCAGCTGGGGGACAGTTAACTATGGCTACACCTTC. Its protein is CASSWGTVNYGYTF.